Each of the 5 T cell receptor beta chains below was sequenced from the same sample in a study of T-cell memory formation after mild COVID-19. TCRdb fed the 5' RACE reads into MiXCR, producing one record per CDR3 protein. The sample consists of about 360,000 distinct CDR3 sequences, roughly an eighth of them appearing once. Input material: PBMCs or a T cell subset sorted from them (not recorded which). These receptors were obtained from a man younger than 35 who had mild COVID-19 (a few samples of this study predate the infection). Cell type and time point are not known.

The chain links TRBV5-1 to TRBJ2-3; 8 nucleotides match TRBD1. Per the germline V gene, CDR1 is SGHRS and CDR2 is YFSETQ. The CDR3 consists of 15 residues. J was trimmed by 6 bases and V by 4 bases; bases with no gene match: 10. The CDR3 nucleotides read TGCGCCAGCAGCGCCACCTCAGGGGGCGGCGATACGCAGTATTTT. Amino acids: CASSATSGGGDTQYF.

In DNA, the CDR3 is TGTGCCAGCAGGAGACAGGGCCAGGGCTACACCTTC. Translated: CASRRQGQGYTF. The V and J genes are TRBV12-3 or TRBV12-4 and TRBJ1-2, with 7 bases lining up with TRBD1. V was clipped by 6 bases and J by 8 bases; unmatched bases: 6. The CDR3 covers 12 residues.

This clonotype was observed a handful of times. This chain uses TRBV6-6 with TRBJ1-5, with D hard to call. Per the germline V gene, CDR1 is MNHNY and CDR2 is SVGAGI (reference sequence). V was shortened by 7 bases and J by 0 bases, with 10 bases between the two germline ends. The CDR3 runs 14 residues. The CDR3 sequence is CASTLPPSNQPQHF. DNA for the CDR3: TGTGCCAGCACCCTCCCGCCTAGCAATCAGCCCCAGCATTTT.

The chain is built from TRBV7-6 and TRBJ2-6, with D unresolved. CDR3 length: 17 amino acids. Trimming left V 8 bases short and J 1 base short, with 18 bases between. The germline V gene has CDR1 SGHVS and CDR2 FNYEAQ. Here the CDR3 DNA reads TGTGCCAGCGGTCTATACACTTCCATTTCTGGGGCCAACGTCCTGACTTTC. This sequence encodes CASGLYTSISGANVLTF.

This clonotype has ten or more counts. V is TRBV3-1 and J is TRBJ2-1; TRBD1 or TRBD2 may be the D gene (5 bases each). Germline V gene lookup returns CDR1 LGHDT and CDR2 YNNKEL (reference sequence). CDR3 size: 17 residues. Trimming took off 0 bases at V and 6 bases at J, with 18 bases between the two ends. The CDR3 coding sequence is TGTGCCAGCAGCCAAGAAACCGGGACGGGCCTCACCAATGAGCAGTTCTTC. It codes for CASSQETGTGLTNEQFF.